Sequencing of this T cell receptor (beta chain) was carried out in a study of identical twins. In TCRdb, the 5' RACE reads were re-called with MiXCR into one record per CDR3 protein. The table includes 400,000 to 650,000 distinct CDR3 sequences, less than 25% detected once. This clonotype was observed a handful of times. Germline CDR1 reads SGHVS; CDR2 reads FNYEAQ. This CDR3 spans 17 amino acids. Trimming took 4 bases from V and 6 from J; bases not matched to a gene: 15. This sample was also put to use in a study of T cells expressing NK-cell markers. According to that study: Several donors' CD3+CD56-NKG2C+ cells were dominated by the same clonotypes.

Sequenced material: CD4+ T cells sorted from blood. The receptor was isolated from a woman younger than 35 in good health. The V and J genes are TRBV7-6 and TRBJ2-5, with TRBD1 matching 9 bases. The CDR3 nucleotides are TGTGCCAGCAGCTCCATTAGGGGGACAGGGAGTGCCAAGACCCAGTACTTC. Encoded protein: CASSSIRGTGSAKTQYF.